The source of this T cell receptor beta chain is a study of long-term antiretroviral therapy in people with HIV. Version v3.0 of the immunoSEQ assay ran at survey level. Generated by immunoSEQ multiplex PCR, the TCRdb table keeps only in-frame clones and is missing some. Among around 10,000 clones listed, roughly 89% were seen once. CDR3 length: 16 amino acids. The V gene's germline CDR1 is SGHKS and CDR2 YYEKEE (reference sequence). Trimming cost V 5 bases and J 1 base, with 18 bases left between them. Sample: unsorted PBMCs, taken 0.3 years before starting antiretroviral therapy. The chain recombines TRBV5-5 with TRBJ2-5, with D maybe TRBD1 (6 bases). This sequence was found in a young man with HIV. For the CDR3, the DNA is TGTGCCAGCAGGTCTAATTACCAGGGGCCCCAAGAGACCCAGTACTTC. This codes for CASRSNYQGPQETQYF.